The 32 T cell receptor beta chains below come from one sample, sequenced in a study of blood T cell repertoires in COVID-19. This table comes from immunoSEQ multiplex PCR, and its TCRdb copy is limited to in-frame clones, with some not included. The table lists some 400,000 clones, around 90% of them singletons, with about 6.8% in the top ten. Sequencing was done on a sample of peripheral blood. The receptors originated from a man younger than 35 with active or convalescent COVID-19.

The gene calls are TRBV5-1 and TRBJ2-2; D is unresolved. The CDR3 contains 12 residues. V was clipped by 3 bases and J by 7 bases, with 7 bases between them. The germline gives CDR1 SGHRS, CDR2 YFSETQ. CDR3 residues: CASSSNGGELFF. DNA for the CDR3: TGCGCCAGCAGCTCAAACGGCGGGGAGCTGTTTTTT.

Ten or more counts support this clone. The V gene is TRBV4-1, the J gene TRBJ2-2; 7 bases line up with TRBD2. This CDR3 contains 15 residues. V lost 2 bases and J lost 4; bases outside the gene matches: 4. Germline values: CDR1 MGHRA, CDR2 YSYEKL. In nucleotides, the CDR3 is TGCGCCAGCAGCCAACAATGGGGGGGCACCGGGGAGCTGTTTTTT. As protein: CASSQQWGGTGELFF.

The V and J genes are TRBV7-6 and TRBJ2-3; weak D call: TRBD2 (5 bases). Deletions cut 0 bases from V and 2 bases from J, with 9 bases between. Germline assignment: CDR1 SGHVS and CDR2 FNYEAQ. The CDR3 sequence is 15 residues long. CDR3 in amino acids: CASSLAGRVTDTQYF. Written as DNA, the CDR3 is TGTGCCAGCAGCTTAGCGGGGAGAGTCACAGATACGCAGTATTTT.

This chain joins TRBV25-1 and TRBJ2-7, with TRBD1 matching 10 bases. V dropped 8 bases and J dropped 2; count of bases not matched to a gene: 3. Germline loops: CDR1 MGHDK, CDR2 SYGVNS. CDR3 length: 13 amino acids. The CDR3 here is CASSGQGAYEQYF. In DNA, the CDR3 is TGTGCCAGCTCCGGACAGGGGGCCTACGAGCAGTACTTC.

A single count supports this clone. The chain joins TRBV7-9 to TRBJ1-2; D may be TRBD1 (5 bases). V lost 1 base, J lost 8 bases, and 14 bases lay in between. The CDR3 runs 14 residues. In germline, CDR1 is SEHNR, CDR2 FQNEAQ (reference sequence). The CDR3 region is CASSLVTASYGYTF. The CDR3 DNA reads TGTGCCAGCAGCTTAGTGACAGCATCTTACGGCTACACCTTC. The complete variable domain, with remaining parts taken from reference TRBV7-9 and TRBJ1-2, reads DTGVSQNPRHKITKRGQNVTFRCDPISEHNRLYWYRQTLGQGPEFLTYFQNEAQLEKSRLLSDRFSAERPKGSFSTLEIQRTEQGDSAMYLCASSLVTASYGYTFGSGTRLTVV.

V gene TRBV11-2 combines with J gene TRBJ2-2, with 10 bases matching TRBD2. The germline CDR1 and CDR2 sequences are SGHAT and FQNNGV. This CDR3 region has 19 residues. Trimming cost V 1 base and J 4 bases; bases outside gene matches: 12. The CDR3 nucleotides are TGTGCCAGCAGCTTAGTAGGGATCCTAGCGGGGGACCCCACCGGGGAGCTGTTTTTT. Amino acid sequence: CASSLVGILAGDPTGELFF.

This chain joins TRBV21-1 and TRBJ2-1; the D call TRBD1 from the table was never checked on the DNA. TRBV21-1 has pseudogene status. CDR3 length: 17 residues. The CDR3 coding sequence is TGTGCCAGCAGCAAGTGGGATAGACAGGGGGGGTACAATGAGCAGTTCTTC. Its protein product is CASSKWDRQGGYNEQFF.

The V gene is TRBV4-1, the J gene TRBJ1-5, with D possibly being TRBD1 (6 bases). Germline V gene lookup returns CDR1 MGHRA and CDR2 YSYEKL. V lost 4 bases and J lost 1, with 17 bases in between. The CDR3 sequence is 17 residues long. CDR3 loop: CASSPSQGLGSNQPQHF. CDR3 coding DNA: TGCGCCAGCAGCCCTTCCCAGGGGTTGGGGAGCAATCAGCCCCAGCATTTT.

This clone was seen just once. This chain joins TRBV11-2 and TRBJ2-5; 8 bases fit TRBD1. The germline CDR1 and CDR2 sequences are SGHAT and FQNNGV. J lost 4 bases, V lost 1 base, and 11 bases had no gene match. CDR3 length: 17 amino acids. The CDR3: CASSLVGGQGRSETQYF. The DNA for the CDR3 is TGTGCCAGCAGCTTAGTTGGTGGACAGGGTCGATCAGAGACCCAGTACTTC.

The chain couples TRBV9 to TRBJ2-3, with 10 bases matching TRBD2. Germline loops: CDR1 SGDLS, CDR2 YYNGEE. CDR3 length equals 17 residues. The V gene end was trimmed by 0 bases and the J gene end by 0 bases; junction bases not matched to a gene: 4. DNA of the CDR3: TGTGCCAGCAGCGTAGTAGCGGGAGGACCTAGCACAGATACGCAGTATTTT. Protein: CASSVVAGGPSTDTQYF.

This clone appeared once. V and J are TRBV19 and TRBJ1-6, with D uncertain. V was cut by 5 bases and J by 4 bases, with 15 bases left in between. This CDR3 region has 16 residues. The germline gives CDR1 LNHDA, CDR2 SQIVND (reference sequence). Here the CDR3 reads CASSSQLLEYNSPLHF. The CDR3 DNA reads TGTGCCAGTAGTTCACAATTATTGGAGTATAATTCACCCCTCCACTTT.

The rearrangement links TRBV7-2 to TRBJ1-5; D unresolved. The CDR3 spans 19 residues. V was shortened by 5 bases and J by 0 bases, with 23 bases between the two germline ends. Germline CDR1 SGHTA, CDR2 FQGNSA. CDR3 loop: CASSKDVPRLDYSNQPQHF. In DNA, the CDR3 is TGTGCCAGCAGCAAAGACGTCCCCCGTCTCGACTATAGCAATCAGCCCCAGCATTTT.

V usage is TRBV5-1 and J usage is TRBJ2-7; D possibly corresponds to TRBD2 (5 bases). V gave up 1 base and J gave up 2 bases, with 10 bases separating them. The CDR3 contains 14 residues. Germline V gene lookup returns CDR1 SGHRS and CDR2 YFSETQ. The DNA for the CDR3 is TGCGCCAGCAGCTTGCAACCGGGGACCTACGAGCAGTACTTC. Its translation is CASSLQPGTYEQYF.

Regarding this clone: An end of the junction does not agree with germline; a read error may underlie this. The chain links TRBV11-2 to TRBJ2-6; D might be TRBD1 (5 bases). CDR3 length equals 17 residues. Germline V gene lookup returns CDR1 SGHAT and CDR2 FQNNGV. This chain's CDR3 is CASSRQAGNSGANVLTF. The CDR3 nucleotides read TGTGCCAGCAGCCGGCAGGCAGGGAACTCTGGGGCCAACGTGCTGACTTTC.

The rearrangement links TRBV4-2 to TRBJ1-2; the match to TRBD1 covers 8 bases. J was trimmed by 4 bases and V by 2 bases; bases with no gene match: 6. Germline CDR1 LGHNA, CDR2 YNFKEQ. This CDR3 region has 15 residues. The CDR3 protein is CASSQTDREIYGYTF. DNA for the CDR3: TGTGCCAGCAGCCAAACGGACAGGGAGATCTATGGCTACACCTTC.

In its sample, this clone was seen a few times. The chain links TRBV5-1 to TRBJ1-2; D is perhaps TRBD1 (5 bases). Germline assignment: CDR1 SGHRS and CDR2 YFSETQ. This CDR3 has 15 residues. V gave up 0 bases and J gave up 0 bases, with 9 bases separating them. The chain's CDR3 is CASSLAAGTNYGYTF. CDR3 bases: TGCGCCAGCAGCTTGGCGGCAGGGACTAACTATGGCTACACCTTC.

This rearrangement joins TRBV28 to TRBJ2-3; TRBD2 matches 7 bases. After removal of 5 bases from V and 2 bases from J, the junction contained 10 bases not matched to a gene. Germline loops: CDR1 MDHEN, CDR2 SYDVKM. The CDR3 loop spans 16 amino acids. The DNA for the CDR3 is TGTGCCAGCAGTCCGTATGTGGCGGGGGACACAGATACGCAGTATTTT. Translated: CASSPYVAGDTDTQYF. Variable domain in full (rest from reference TRBV28 and TRBJ2-3): DVKVTQSSRYLVKRTGEKVFLECVQDMDHENMFWYRQDPGLGLRLIYFSYDVKMKEKGDIPEGYSVSREKKERFSLILESASTNQTSMYLCASSPYVAGDTDTQYFGPGTRLTVL.

The chain has TRBV2 and TRBJ1-5; D possibly corresponds to TRBD1 (5 bases). There are 12 residues in the CDR3. Germline CDR1 reads SNHLY; CDR2 reads FYNNEI. The ends were cut back, 7 bases at V and 6 bases at J, with 10 bases in the middle. In DNA, the CDR3 is TGTGCCAGCACCGGGGGGACTCAGCCCCAGCATTTT. This codes for CASTGGTQPQHF.

V gene TRBV10-3 combines with J gene TRBJ1-2, with D possibly matching TRBD1 (6 bases). V lost 5 bases and J lost 7, with 17 bases in between. The CDR3 is made up of 14 amino acids. The germline gives CDR1 ENHRY, CDR2 SYGVKD. CDR3 DNA sequence: TGTGCCATCAGTCCACAAACAGGGTTGGTTGGCTACACCTTC. Amino acids: CAISPQTGLVGYTF.

The rearrangement joins TRBV19 to TRBJ1-4; possible D gene TRBD1, 6 bases. Germline V lookup: CDR1 LNHDA, CDR2 SQIVND (reference sequence). CDR3 size: 16 residues. Trimming left V 8 bases short and J 0 bases short, with 16 bases between. CDR3 sequence: CASRHMTGSTNEKLFF. The DNA of the CDR3 is TGTGCCAGTCGTCATATGACAGGATCAACTAATGAAAAACTGTTTTTT.

A few counts support this clone. Here the CDR3 DNA reads TGCAGCGTACACCTAACAGGGAACACTGAAGCTTTCTTT. Its protein is CSVHLTGNTEAFF. The chain is built from TRBV29-1 and TRBJ1-1; D may be TRBD1 (5 bases). Germline V CDR1 and CDR2: SQVTM, ANQGSEA. V lost 6 bases, J lost 1 base, and 12 bases lay in between. The CDR3 sequence is 13 residues long.

The chain is built from TRBV9 and TRBJ1-6; TRBD1 agrees at 9 bases. The CDR3 runs to 17 residues. The germline V gene encodes CDR1 SGDLS and CDR2 YYNGEE. Trimming at V came to 3 bases and at J to 8 bases, leaving 12 bases not matched to a gene. Written as DNA, the CDR3 is TGTGCCAGCAGCGCCCGATTTGGGACAGGGTCGGATTCACCCCTCCACTTT. Translation: CASSARFGTGSDSPLHF.

This sequence joins TRBV11-2 and TRBJ2-7, with a weak D call TRBD2 (6 bases). This CDR3 contains 16 residues. Trimming shortened V by 4 bases and J by 0 bases, and 16 bases separated the two germline ends. The germline V gene has CDR1 SGHAT and CDR2 FQNNGV. The CDR3 DNA follows: TGTGCCAGCAGCTCCATAGCGGAGGGCTTCTCCTACGAGCAGTACTTC. Protein product: CASSSIAEGFSYEQYF.

The J gene is TRBJ2-7, the V gene TRBV28; TRBD1 aligns across 8 bases. The germline CDR1 and CDR2 sequences are MDHEN and SYDVKM. The CDR3 is 17 amino acids. The V segment lost 6 bases and the J segment 3 bases; nucleotides outside the gene matches: 16. CDR3 loop: CASSLTGDLLFRYEQYF. As DNA, the CDR3 is TGTGCCAGCAGCTTGACAGGGGACTTGTTATTCCGCTACGAGCAGTACTTC.

V and J are TRBV7-2 and TRBJ2-1; 10 nucleotides match TRBD2. V lost 5 bases, J lost 4 bases, and 5 bases stayed unmatched. Germline loops: CDR1 SGHTA, CDR2 FQGNSA. The CDR3 covers 15 residues. The CDR3 region is CASSVTSGLYNEQFF. The CDR3 bases are TGTGCCAGCAGCGTGACTAGCGGGTTATACAATGAGCAGTTCTTC.

This CDR3 reads CASSMGASYGYTF. The CDR3 region has the DNA TGTGCCAGTAGTATGGGTGCTAGCTATGGCTACACCTTC. The chain recombines TRBV19 with TRBJ1-2; D remains unclear. V shed 3 bases and J shed 4 bases, with 9 bases lying between them. Per the germline V gene, CDR1 is LNHDA and CDR2 is SQIVND (reference sequence). The CDR3 covers 13 residues.

The V gene is TRBV5-4, the J gene TRBJ1-5, with TRBD1 as a possible D gene (5 bases). Germline lookup yields CDR1 SGHNT and CDR2 YYREEE (reference sequence). Trimming left V 2 bases short and J 3 bases short, with 12 bases between. The CDR3 is made up of 15 amino acids. The CDR3 nucleotides read TGTGCCAGCAGCTTAGGTGGGGGGTTCAATCAGCCCCAGCATTTT. It encodes CASSLGGGFNQPQHF. Looking up the rest from reference TRBV5-4 and TRBJ1-5 gives the full variable domain: ETGVTQSPTHLIKTRGQQVTLRCSSQSGHNTVSWYQQALGQGPQFIFQYYREEENGRGNFPPRFSGLQFPNYSSELNVNALELDDSALYLCASSLGGGFNQPQHFGDGTRLSIL.

The chain links TRBV28 to TRBJ2-7; D unresolved. Between the trimmed V and J ends, which lost 6 bases and 5 bases, there was a span of 5 bases. In germline, CDR1 is MDHEN, CDR2 SYDVKM. The CDR3 loop spans 10 amino acids. CDR3 loop: CASSRNEQYF. CDR3 nucleotide sequence: TGTGCCAGCAGCAGAAACGAGCAGTACTTC.

The V gene is TRBV9, the J gene TRBJ2-2, with 7 bases fitting TRBD1. With V trimmed by 3 bases and J by 5 bases, 7 bases remained unmatched. The CDR3 length is 15 residues. Germline loops: CDR1 SGDLS, CDR2 YYNGEE. CDR3 nucleotide sequence: TGTGCCAGCAGCGAACAGGGGCATGGGACCGGGGAGCTGTTTTTT. This gives the protein CASSEQGHGTGELFF.

The genes are TRBV4-2 and TRBJ1-2, with D perhaps matching TRBD1 (5 bases). The germline V and J ends were trimmed by 1 base and 2 bases, with 11 bases remaining between them. The CDR3 runs to 15 residues. Germline CDR1 reads LGHNA; CDR2 reads YNFKEQ. The CDR3 nucleotides are TGTGCCAGCAGCCAAGGTGGAGCAGGGAACTATGGCTACACCTTC. It specifies CASSQGGAGNYGYTF.

This chain connects TRBV5-1 to TRBJ1-6; D ambiguous. The CDR3 has 14 residues. Germline V CDR1 and CDR2: SGHRS, YFSETQ. Trimming stripped 7 bases from V and 10 bases from J, with 18 bases between. The CDR3 loop reads CASSTAGLESPLHF. The CDR3 coding sequence is TGCGCCAGCTCAACAGCGGGGTTAGAGTCACCCCTCCACTTT.

This clone was seen a single time. The chain links TRBV9 to TRBJ1-3; D uncertain. The CDR3 is 15 residues long. Trimming took off 4 bases at V and 4 bases at J, with 15 bases between the two ends. Germline loops: CDR1 SGDLS, CDR2 YYNGEE. The CDR3 DNA is TGTGCCAGCAGCAAATACGAGACGGGAGGAAACACCATATATTTT. Its translation is CASSKYETGGNTIYF.